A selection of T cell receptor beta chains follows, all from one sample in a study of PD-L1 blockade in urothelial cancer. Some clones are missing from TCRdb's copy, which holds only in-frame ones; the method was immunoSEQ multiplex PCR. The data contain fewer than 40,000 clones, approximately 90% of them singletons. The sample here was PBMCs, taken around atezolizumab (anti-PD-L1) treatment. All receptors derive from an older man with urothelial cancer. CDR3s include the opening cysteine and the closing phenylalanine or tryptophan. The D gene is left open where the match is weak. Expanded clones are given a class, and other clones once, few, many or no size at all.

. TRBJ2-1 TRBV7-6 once CASSLDVAGSSYNEQFF TGTGCCAGCAGCTTAGACGTGGCGGGTAGCTCCTACAATGAGCAGTTCTTC
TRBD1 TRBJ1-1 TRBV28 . CASKEGARGKAFF TGTGCCAGCAAGGAGGGGGCACGGGGAAAAGCTTTCTTT
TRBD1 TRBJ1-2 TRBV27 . CASSSGDRLHGYTF TGTGCCAGCAGTTCCGGGGACAGGCTACATGGCTACACCTTC
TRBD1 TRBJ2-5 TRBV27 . CASSKWTGQETQYF TGTGCCAGCAGTAAATGGACAGGTCAAGAGACCCAGTACTTC
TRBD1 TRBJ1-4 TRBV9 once CASSVDRGNEKLFF TGTGCCAGCAGCGTCGACAGGGGTAATGAAAAACTGTTTTTT
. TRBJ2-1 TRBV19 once CASSPSRSGVPYNEQFF TGTGCCAGTAGTCCTTCTAGGTCTGGAGTCCCCTACAATGAGCAGTTCTTC
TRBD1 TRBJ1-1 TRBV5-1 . CASSLDRGQTEAFF TGCGCCAGCAGCTTGGACAGGGGGCAAACTGAAGCTTTCTTT
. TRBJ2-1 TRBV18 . CASSPSFDNEQFF TGTGCCAGCTCACCTAGCTTTGACAATGAGCAGTTCTTC
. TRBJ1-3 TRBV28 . CASRTHVQDKLNTIYF TGTGCCAGCAGGACTCATGTCCAGGACAAACTAAACACCATATATTTT
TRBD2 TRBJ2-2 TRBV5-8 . CASSFSGLAGTTWELFF TGTGCCAGCAGCTTTTCTGGACTAGCGGGTACCACCTGGGAGCTGTTTTTT
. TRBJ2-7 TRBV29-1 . CSAEEGNEQYF TGCAGCGCCGAAGAGGGCAACGAGCAGTACTTC
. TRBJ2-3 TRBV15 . CATSFASGHTQYF TGTGCCACCAGCTTCGCCTCCGGTCATACGCAGTATTTT
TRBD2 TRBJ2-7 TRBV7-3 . CASRDFSGRLPF TGTGCCAGCAGGGACTTTAGCGGGAGGCTACCCTTC
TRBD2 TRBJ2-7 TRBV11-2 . CASSLVNRGGGEQYF TGTGCCAGCAGCTTAGTCAATAGGGGCGGGGGGGAGCAGTACTTC
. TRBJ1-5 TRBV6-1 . CASREQGGNQPQHF TGTGCCAGCAGGGAGCAGGGTGGCAATCAGCCCCAGCATTTT
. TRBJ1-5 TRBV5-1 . CASSSNLQGNKHF TGCGCCAGCAGCTCGAATTTACAGGGAAACAAACATTTT
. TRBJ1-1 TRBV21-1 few CASSVGGNTEAFF TGTGCCAGCAGCGTCGGGGGGAACACTGAAGCTTTCTTT
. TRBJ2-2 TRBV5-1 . CASSGLGGGMATGELFF TGCGCCAGCAGCGGCCTGGGGGGGGGCATGGCCACCGGGGAGCTGTTTTTT
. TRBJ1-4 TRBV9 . CASSVGGRGGDEKLFF TGTGCCAGCAGCGTAGGAGGCAGGGGTGGGGATGAAAAACTGTTTTTT
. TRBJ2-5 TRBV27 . CASRTTGFQYQETQYF TGTGCCAGCAGGACAACCGGATTTCAGTACCAAGAGACCCAGTACTTC
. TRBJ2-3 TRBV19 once CASSPQTAASTDTQYF TGTGCCAGTAGTCCTCAGACAGCCGCTAGCACAGATACGCAGTATTTT
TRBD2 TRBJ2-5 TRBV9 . CASSLGPGLSQETQYF TGTGCCAGCAGCCTCGGGCCGGGACTAAGCCAAGAGACCCAGTACTTC
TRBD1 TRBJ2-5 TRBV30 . CAWSVLTGGGETQYF TGTGCCTGGAGTGTACTTACAGGGGGTGGGGAGACCCAGTACTTC
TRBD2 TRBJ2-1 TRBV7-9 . CASSLVASLAGNEQFF TGTGCCAGCAGCTTAGTTGCTAGTCTAGCGGGAAATGAGCAGTTCTTC
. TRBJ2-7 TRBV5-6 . CASSLAIQGDYEQYF TGTGCCAGCAGCTTGGCCATCCAGGGCGACTACGAGCAGTACTTC
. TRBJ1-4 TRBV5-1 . CASSLQGAHDEKLFF TGCGCCAGCAGCCTTCAGGGCGCTCACGATGAAAAACTGTTTTTT
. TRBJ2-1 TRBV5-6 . CASSPPQGRNEQFF TGTGCCAGCAGCCCGCCCCAGGGGCGCAATGAGCAGTTCTTC
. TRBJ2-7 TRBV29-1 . CSVAGVGGAYEQYF TGCAGCGTGGCTGGGGTTGGGGGGGCGTACGAGCAGTACTTC
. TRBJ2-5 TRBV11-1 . CASSDLGGQETQYF TGTGCCAGCAGCGACCTGGGGGGACAAGAGACCCAGTACTTC
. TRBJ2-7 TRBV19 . CASSRASETQGGFYEQYF TGTGCCAGTAGTAGGGCCTCCGAAACACAAGGAGGTTTCTACGAGCAGTACTTC
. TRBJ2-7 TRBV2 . CASSGAGPPYEQYF TGTGCCAGCAGTGGGGCGGGACCTCCCTACGAGCAGTACTTC
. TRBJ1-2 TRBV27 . CASSFLASGRGYTF TGTGCCAGCAGTTTCCTAGCATCCGGGCGAGGCTACACCTTC
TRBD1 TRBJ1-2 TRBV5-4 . CASSLARDRDVGGYTF TGTGCCAGCAGCCTTGCCCGGGACAGGGACGTGGGTGGCTACACCTTC
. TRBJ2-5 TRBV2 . CASNKGHYQETQYF TGTGCCAGCAATAAGGGGCATTACCAAGAGACCCAGTACTTC
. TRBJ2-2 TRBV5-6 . CASSLGGRRTGELFF TGTGCCAGCAGCTTGGGGGGGCGTCGCACCGGGGAGCTGTTTTTT
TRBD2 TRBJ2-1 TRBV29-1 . CSVEILAGAYNEQFF TGCAGCGTTGAGATACTAGCGGGGGCCTACAATGAGCAGTTCTTC
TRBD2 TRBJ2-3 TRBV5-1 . CASSLASGRGTDTQYF TGCGCCAGCAGCTTGGCTAGCGGGAGAGGCACAGATACGCAGTATTTT
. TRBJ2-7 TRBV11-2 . CASRPPSTGRSSYEQYF TGTGCCAGCAGACCCCCGTCCACGGGGAGGAGCTCCTACGAGCAGTACTTC
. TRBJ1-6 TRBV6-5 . CASSYSRVDNSPLHF TGTGCCAGCAGTTATTCCAGGGTAGATAATTCACCCCTCCACTTT
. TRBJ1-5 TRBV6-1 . CASSVTQGGNQPQHF TGTGCCAGCAGTGTAACTCAGGGAGGGAATCAGCCCCAGCATTTT
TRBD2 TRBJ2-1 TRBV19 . CASSILGLAAHFSYNEQFF TGTGCCAGTAGTATATTAGGACTAGCGGCTCATTTCTCCTACAATGAGCAGTTCTTC
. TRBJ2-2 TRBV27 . CASSLGAALWTGELFF TGTGCCAGCAGTTTAGGGGCCGCCTTGTGGACCGGGGAGCTGTTTTTT
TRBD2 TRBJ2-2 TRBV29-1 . CSGRGGGTGELFF TGCAGCGGACGGGGGGGCGGTACCGGGGAGCTGTTTTTT
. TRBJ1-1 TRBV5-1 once CASSLKLRGLGYMNTEAFF TGCGCCAGCAGCTTGAAACTCCGGGGGTTGGGGTACATGAACACTGAAGCTTTCTTT
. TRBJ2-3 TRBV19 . CASSIGRVGTDTQYF TGTGCCAGTAGTATAGGGAGGGTGGGCACAGATACGCAGTATTTT
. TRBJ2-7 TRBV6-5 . CASRLIAGVPYEQYF TGTGCCAGCAGACTTATAGCAGGGGTCCCCTACGAGCAGTACTTC
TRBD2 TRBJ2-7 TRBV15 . CATSRDAGLAGGYEQYF TGTGCCACCAGCAGAGATGCAGGATTAGCGGGAGGGTACGAGCAGTACTTC
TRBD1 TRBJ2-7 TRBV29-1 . CSVAGTGMYAQYF TGCAGCGTTGCAGGGACAGGGATGTACGCGCAGTACTTC
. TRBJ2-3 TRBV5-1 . CASSQNTGRGTDTQYF TGCGCCAGCAGCCAAAACACAGGGCGCGGCACAGATACGCAGTATTTT
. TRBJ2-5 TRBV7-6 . CASSLDPTSGETQYF TGTGCCAGCAGCTTAGACCCGACTAGTGGGGAGACCCAGTACTTC
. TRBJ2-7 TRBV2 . CASSDRDWSYEQYF TGTGCCAGCAGCGACCGGGACTGGTCCTACGAGCAGTACTTC
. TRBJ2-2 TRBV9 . CASSVATQVRNTGELFF TGTGCCAGCAGCGTAGCTACCCAGGTCCGTAACACCGGGGAGCTGTTTTTT
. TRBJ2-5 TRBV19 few CASSIFEGAAFQETQYF TGTGCCAGTAGTATCTTCGAAGGGGCGGCTTTCCAAGAGACCCAGTACTTC
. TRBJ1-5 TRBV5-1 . CASSKEGYQPQHF TGCGCCAGCAGCAAGGAGGGGTATCAGCCCCAGCATTTT
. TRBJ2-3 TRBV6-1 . CASSHTDTQYF TGTGCCAGCAGCCACACAGATACGCAGTATTTT
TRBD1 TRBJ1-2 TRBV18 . CASSQNLDRQSYTF TGTGCCAGCTCCCAAAACTTGGACAGGCAAAGCTACACCTTC
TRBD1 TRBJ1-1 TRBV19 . CASVRTGMNTEAFF TGTGCCAGTGTAAGGACAGGGATGAACACTGAAGCTTTCTTT
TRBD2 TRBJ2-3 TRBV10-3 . CAISGTSGRVDTQYF TGTGCCATCAGTGGAACTAGCGGGAGGGTTGATACGCAGTATTTT
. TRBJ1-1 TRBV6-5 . CASSYRVATGATEAFF TGTGCCAGCAGTTACAGGGTAGCGACGGGTGCGACTGAAGCTTTCTTT
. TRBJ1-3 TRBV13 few CASSTARDWPGNTIYF TGTGCCAGCAGCACAGCCAGGGATTGGCCTGGAAACACCATATATTTT